Listed below are T cell receptor beta chains from one sample, sequenced in a study of cytomegalovirus exposure and HLA in healthy donors. TCRdb's copy holds only in-frame clones and misses some; the assay was immunoSEQ multiplex PCR. This sample has about 140,000 clones, with over 80% found just once. The sequencing input was PBMCs. The receptors were sampled from a female donor in good health and CMV-seronegative. The CDR3 runs from the conserved cysteine through the conserved F or W. The D gene is left open where the match is weak. Clone size is not always given. Where it is, it says once, few, many or a class for expanded clones.

v_gene	abundance	j_gene	d_gene	CDR3nt	CDR3aa
TRBV18	.	TRBJ2-5	.	TGTGCCAGCTCACCGGCCCGTGGCGGAGCATCGGGGGAGACCCAGTACTTC	CASSPARGGASGETQYF
TRBV2	.	TRBJ2-1	.	TGTGCCAGCACTAGGAGCGGTCAAAGCGCCCATGAGCAGTTCTTC	CASTRSGQSAHEQFF
TRBV9	.	TRBJ2-4	.	TGTGCCAGCAGCGTAGCGGGACTGGGGCCCAAAAACATTCAGTACTTC	CASSVAGLGPKNIQYF
TRBV5-6	.	TRBJ1-4	.	TGTGCCAGCAGCTTGAGTATTTTGAGGACAGTCCCTAATGAAAAACTGTTTTTT	CASSLSILRTVPNEKLFF
TRBV19	.	TRBJ2-7	.	TGTGCCAGTAGTATAACGGATTCTAGCGAGCAGTACTTC	CASSITDSSEQYF
TRBV7-9	.	TRBJ2-7	.	TGTGCCAGCAGCTTTACAGGGAACGAGCAGTACTTC	CASSFTGNEQYF
TRBV7-9	.	TRBJ2-7	.	TGTGCCAGCAGCTTAGGGCAGGGGCGCCGAGGCGAGCAGTACTTC	CASSLGQGRRGEQYF
TRBV18	.	TRBJ2-5	.	TGTGCCAGCTCACCGGGCTTGCAAGAGACCCAGTACTTC	CASSPGLQETQYF
TRBV28	.	TRBJ1-4	TRBD1	TGTGCCAGCAGTTTAATCGGACAGGTTCCAACTAATGAAAAACTGTTTTTT	CASSLIGQVPTNEKLFF
TRBV30	.	TRBJ2-1	TRBD2	TGTGCCTGGAGCGGGAGGCCTGGTAATGAGCAGTTCTTC	CAWSGRPGNEQFF
TRBV6-1	few	TRBJ2-7	TRBD2	TGTGCCAGCAGTGACGAACTAGCGGGAGTGTCCTACGAGCAGTACTTC	CASSDELAGVSYEQYF
TRBV6-4	.	TRBJ2-2	.	TGTGCCAGCAGTGGTCAGGGAAACACCGGGGAGCTGTTTTTT	CASSGQGNTGELFF
TRBV6-5	.	TRBJ1-6	TRBD1	TGTGCCAGCAGTTCCCGACAGGGCCCGGGGTCCCTCCACTTT	CASSSRQGPGSLHF
TRBV28	few	TRBJ1-5	.	TGTGCCAGCAGTTTATCCCCTTATCAGCCCCAGCATTTT	CASSLSPYQPQHF
TRBV5-1	.	TRBJ2-7	.	TGCGCCAGCAGCTTGGCCAGGGGAACCTACGAGCAGTACTTC	CASSLARGTYEQYF
TRBV6-5	.	TRBJ2-5	.	TGTGCCAGCAGTTACTCGAAAGAGGGGACCCAGTACTTC	CASSYSKEGTQYF
TRBV10-3	.	TRBJ2-5	.	TGTGCCATCGGTCTATCCCCGGGGACCCAGTACTTC	CAIGLSPGTQYF
TRBV7-3	.	TRBJ1-1	.	TGTGCCAGCAGCTTAATCCCCGGCCAGCTACAACAGGTCACTGAAGCTTTCTTT	CASSLIPGQLQQVTEAFF
TRBV9	.	TRBJ2-1	TRBD2	TGTGCCAGCAGCGTAGGACCGGGAGGGGTTGAGCAGTTCTTC	CASSVGPGGVEQFF
TRBV7-9	.	TRBJ2-3	TRBD2	TGTGCCAGTATAGCGGGAAAAGGGGAAGATACGCAGTATTTT	CASIAGKGEDTQYF
TRBV5-6	.	TRBJ2-1	TRBD1	TGTGCCAGCAGCCTCCGGGACAGGGTGATGTATGAGCAGTTCTTC	CASSLRDRVMYEQFF
TRBV6-1	once	TRBJ2-5	TRBD1	TGTGCCAGCAGAGAACTGACGGGACAGGGGTTGGAAGAGACCCAGTACTTC	CASRELTGQGLEETQYF
TRBV6-6	.	TRBJ2-7	TRBD1	TGTGCCAGCAGCCCCTACGGGACAGGGGGCTACGAGCAGTACTTC	CASSPYGTGGYEQYF
TRBV10-3	.	TRBJ1-5	.	TGTGCCATCAGTGAGGGAAGGCGGGGCAGCAATCAGCCCCAGCATTTT	CAISEGRRGSNQPQHF
TRBV2	.	TRBJ2-1	TRBD2	TGTGCCAGCGGATGGACTAGCAGGAACAATGAGCAGTTCTTC	CASGWTSRNNEQFF
TRBV5-1	.	TRBJ2-2	TRBD2	TGCGCCAGCAGTGCGGGAGGGCACACCGGGGAGCTGTTTTTT	CASSAGGHTGELFF
TRBV5-4	.	TRBJ1-1	.	TGTGCCAGCAGCTCCGACTTCGCTGAAGCTTTCTTT	CASSSDFAEAFF
TRBV5-4	.	TRBJ1-4	.	TGTGCCAGCAGCCCGCGCACGGACGGAGGAAAACTGTTTTTT	CASSPRTDGGKLFF
TRBV28	.	TRBJ2-1	.	TGTGCCAGCAGTCCCCCAGGCGAGCCCTACAATGAGCAGTTCTTC	CASSPPGEPYNEQFF